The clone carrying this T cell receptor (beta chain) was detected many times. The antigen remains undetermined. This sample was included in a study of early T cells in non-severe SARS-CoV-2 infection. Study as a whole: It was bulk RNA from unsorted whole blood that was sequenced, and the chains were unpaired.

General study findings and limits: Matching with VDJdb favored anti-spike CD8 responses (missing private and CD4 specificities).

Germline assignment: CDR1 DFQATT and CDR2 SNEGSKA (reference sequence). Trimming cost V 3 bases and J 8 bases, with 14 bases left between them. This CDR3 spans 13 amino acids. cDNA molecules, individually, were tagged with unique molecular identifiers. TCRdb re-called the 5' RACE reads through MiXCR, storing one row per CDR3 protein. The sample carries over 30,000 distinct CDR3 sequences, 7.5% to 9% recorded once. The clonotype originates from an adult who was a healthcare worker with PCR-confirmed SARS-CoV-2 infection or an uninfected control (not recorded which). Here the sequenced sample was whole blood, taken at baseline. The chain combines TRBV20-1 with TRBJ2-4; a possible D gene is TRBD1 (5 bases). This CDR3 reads CSASPHKGDIQYF. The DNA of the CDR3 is TGCAGTGCTAGCCCCCACAAAGGGGACATTCAGTACTTC.